This entry is about one T cell receptor (beta chain). Antigen specificity is unknown. With 60 Vbeta and 13 Jbeta primers, the PCR was carried out. Measured with immunoSEQ multiplex PCR; TCRdb has only the in-frame clones, and not every one. The sample includes about 180,000 clones, approximately 80% of them seen just once. This specimen belongs to a study of cytomegalovirus exposure and HLA in healthy donors. Notes on the study in general: Later analysis demonstrated an association between a missense DCLRE1C variant and TCR beta V- and J-gene trimming.

V was pared by 7 bases and J by 1 base, with 25 bases of the junction left unmatched. The CDR3 is made up of 21 amino acids. Germline V gene lookup returns CDR1 SGHRS and CDR2 YFSETQ. This TCR was recovered from a man in his 60s in good health and CMV-seronegative. V is TRBV5-1 and J is TRBJ2-1; TRBD2 agrees at 8 bases. The source material was PBMCs. The CDR3 nucleotides are TGCGCCAGCTCACATCGGGGGGGCAGCAATCCTAGCGGAAAATCCTACAATGAGCAGTTCTTC. It codes for CASSHRGGSNPSGKSYNEQFF.